These T cell receptor beta chains were read from a single sample in a study of Tregs in tolerant kidney transplant recipients. Measured with immunoSEQ multiplex PCR; TCRdb has only the in-frame clones, and not every one. The top ten hold around 0.64% of the sample, which has about 240,000 clones, approximately 83% seen once. The sample comprised CD4+ T cells from blood. These receptors were collected from a human donor in good health. CDR3s include the opening cysteine and the closing phenylalanine or tryptophan. The D gene is left open where the match is weak. Clone sizes are given selectively: once, few, many, or a class where the clone is expanded.

TRBJ2-7	once	.	TRBV5-1	TGCGCCAGCAGCTTGGCCCCCTTGGGAGAGCAGTACTTC	CASSLAPLGEQYF
TRBJ1-1	.	.	TRBV18	TGTGCCAGCTCTCCAGGTACTGAAGCTTTCTTT	CASSPGTEAFF
TRBJ2-6	.	TRBD1	TRBV28	TGTGCCAGCAGCCGGGACAGCTCTGGGGCCAACGTCCTGACTTTC	CASSRDSSGANVLTF
TRBJ1-1	.	.	TRBV30	TGTGCCTGGGAGTCCCCCACACCGGGGGCCACTGAAGCTTTCTTT	CAWESPTPGATEAFF
TRBJ1-6	.	.	TRBV15	TGTGCCACCAGCAGAGAACCAGGGCTCTCCTATAATTCACCCCTCCACTTT	CATSREPGLSYNSPLHF
TRBJ1-5	.	.	TRBV7-8	TGTGCCAGCAGCGATTGGGGTAGCGGCAATCAGCCCCAGCATTTT	CASSDWGSGNQPQHF
TRBJ2-3	.	TRBD2	TRBV4-2	TGTGCCAGCAGCCGGGGGGAGGGCCGAAGCACAGATACGCAGTATTTT	CASSRGEGRSTDTQYF
TRBJ2-7	.	TRBD2	TRBV28	TGTGCCAGCAGTTTTCATCCGGGACTACCTCAGCTCGAGCAGTACTTC	CASSFHPGLPQLEQYF
TRBJ2-1	.	.	TRBV13	TGTGCCAGCAGCTTAGAGGGGCCCTACAATGAGCAGTTCTTC	CASSLEGPYNEQFF
TRBJ1-5	.	.	TRBV6-5	TGTGCCAGCGCAAGAAGGCAGCCCCAGCATTTT	CASARRQPQHF
TRBJ2-3	.	TRBD2	TRBV11-3	TGTGCCAGCGGGAAAAGGGCGGGAGAAGATACGCAGTATTTT	CASGKRAGEDTQYF
TRBJ1-4	.	TRBD1	TRBV4-1	TGCGCCAGCAGCCAAGGAGGACAGGGGGTGAGTGAAAAACTGTTTTTT	CASSQGGQGVSEKLFF
TRBJ1-3	.	.	TRBV19	TGTGCCAGTAGTATAGCCAACGGCGGCAGGGGTTTTCCTGGAAACACCATATATTTT	CASSIANGGRGFPGNTIYF
TRBJ1-5	.	.	TRBV7-8	TGTGCCAGCAGCTTAGTGCCCGGTCAGCCCCAGCATTTT	CASSLVPGQPQHF
TRBJ2-7	.	.	TRBV2	TGTGCCAGCAGAAATCATCAGGGCTACGAGCAGTACTTC	CASRNHQGYEQYF
TRBJ2-7	.	.	TRBV10-3	TGTGCCATCAGTGAGTCACAGGTGAGCTCCTACGAGCAGTACTTC	CAISESQVSSYEQYF
TRBJ1-1	once	.	TRBV2	TGTGCCAGCAGACAGGCCGAGGGTACTGAAGCTTTCTTT	CASRQAEGTEAFF
TRBJ2-7	.	TRBD2	TRBV10-1	TGCGCCAGCCAGCGGGGGGTATCCTACGAGCAGTACTTC	CASQRGVSYEQYF
TRBJ1-1	.	TRBD1	TRBV13	TGTGCCAGCAGCTCCCCGACAGGGGCCCACACTGAAGCTTTCTTT	CASSSPTGAHTEAFF
TRBJ2-7	few	TRBD2	TRBV19	TGTGCCAGTAGTATAGGGGGAGGGAGGTCCTACGAGCAGTACTTC	CASSIGGGRSYEQYF
TRBJ2-1	.	.	TRBV5-1	TGCGCCAGCAGCTCGTCATGGGACAATGAGCAGTTCTTC	CASSSSWDNEQFF
TRBJ1-4	.	.	TRBV7-8	TGTGCCAGCAGCTTATCGAGGGGCCCTAATGAAAAACTGTTTTTT	CASSLSRGPNEKLFF
TRBJ2-5	.	.	TRBV18	TGTGCCAGCTCACCACAGGTCCAAGAGACCCAGTACTTC	CASSPQVQETQYF
TRBJ1-6	.	TRBD1	TRBV30	TGTGCCTGGAGTAGGACAGGAAATTCACCCCTCCACTTT	CAWSRTGNSPLHF
TRBJ1-2	.	.	TRBV2	TGTGCCAGCAGTGTTACGGGGGCTAATGGCTACACCTTC	CASSVTGANGYTF
TRBJ2-3	.	.	TRBV14	TGTGCCAGCAGCCACCCCACGGCCAGCACAGATACGCAGTATTTT	CASSHPTASTDTQYF
TRBJ2-2	.	.	TRBV2	TGTGCCAGCAGTGAAAGCTCGGGGTGGGCCGGGGAGCTGTTTTTT	CASSESSGWAGELFF
TRBJ2-4	.	.	TRBV7-6	TGTGCCAGCAGCCCGATTGGGGGAGGCGCCAAAAACATTCAGTACTTC	CASSPIGGGAKNIQYF
TRBJ2-1	.	TRBD2	TRBV29-1	TGCAGCGTTTGCACCGTCGGGGGGGCCTGGAATGAGCAGTTCTTC	CSVCTVGGAWNEQFF
TRBJ2-3	.	.	TRBV15	TGTGCCACCGCTTATGGGGGGGCCTCAGATACGCAGTATTTT	CATAYGGASDTQYF
TRBJ1-4	.	TRBD1	TRBV18	TGTGCCAGCTCACCCCGGGACAGATATGAAAAACTGTTTTTT	CASSPRDRYEKLFF
TRBJ2-5	.	TRBD1	TRBV4-1	TGCGCCAGCAGCCAAGCCCTGGACAGGGGAGAGACCCAGTACTTC	CASSQALDRGETQYF
TRBJ2-1	once	TRBD2	TRBV5-4	TGTGCCAGCAGCTTTCCCCTAGCGGGGCTTAATGAGCAGTTCTTC	CASSFPLAGLNEQFF
TRBJ2-7	.	TRBD2	TRBV11-2	TGTGCCAGCAGCCATATCACTAGCGGGAGTTACGAGCAGTACTTC	CASSHITSGSYEQYF
TRBJ1-1	.	.	TRBV7-9	TGTGCCAGCAGTAGAGACAGCTCTGAAGCTTTCTTT	CASSRDSSEAFF
TRBJ1-2	.	TRBD1	TRBV7-2	TGTGCCACTAGAAACGCCCGGGACAGGGGGCTACGAGCTAACTATGGCTACACCTTC	CATRNARDRGLRANYGYTF
TRBJ1-6	.	TRBD1	TRBV25-1	TGTGCCAGCAAGAAGTCAGGGGGGAATTCACCCCTCCACTTT	CASKKSGGNSPLHF
TRBJ2-7	.	.	TRBV16	TGTGCCAGCAGCCCCGGGACGGGCTACGAGCAGTACTTC	CASSPGTGYEQYF
TRBJ1-6	.	.	TRBV5-6	TGTGCCAGCAGCTTGTGGAACTCCCGGAGTTCACCCCTCCACTTT	CASSLWNSRSSPLHF
TRBJ2-7	.	.	TRBV7-6	TGTGCCAGCAGCTTAGAAGGGTCGGAGAGACAATACGAGCAGTACTTC	CASSLEGSERQYEQYF
TRBJ1-1	few	TRBD1	TRBV5-1	TGCGCCAGCAACGTGGGACAGCTTAACACTGAAGCTTTCTTT	CASNVGQLNTEAFF
TRBJ2-2	.	TRBD1	TRBV29-1	TGCAGCGTTGAAACGGGGACAGGGGGCACCGGGGAGCTGTTTTTT	CSVETGTGGTGELFF
TRBJ2-7	.	TRBD1	TRBV5-1	TGCGCCAGCAGCAGAGCCGGGACAGAAACCTCCTACGAGCAGTACTTC	CASSRAGTETSYEQYF
TRBJ2-3	.	.	TRBV4-1	TGCGCCAGCAGCCCACACATTCCGGGACGACCAAAGACAGATACGCAGTATTTT	CASSPHIPGRPKTDTQYF
TRBJ2-6	few	.	TRBV5-1	TGCGCCAGCAGCTTGGAGGCCGGGGTTGGGGCCAACGTCCTGACTTTC	CASSLEAGVGANVLTF
TRBJ1-5	.	.	TRBV7-9	TGTGCCAGCAGCTTAGCGTTAGGGGGCAATCAGCCCCAGCATTTT	CASSLALGGNQPQHF
TRBJ2-7	.	TRBD1	TRBV7-9	TGTGCCAGCAGCATAAATGGACAGGGGGCCTACGAGCAGTACTTC	CASSINGQGAYEQYF
TRBJ2-1	.	TRBD1	TRBV19	TGTGCCACCCGGGACAGGGGGGACAATGAGCAGTTCTTC	CATRDRGDNEQFF
TRBJ1-1	.	.	TRBV19	TGTGCCAGTAGTATAAGAGGTGGGTCCTCTATGAACACTGAAGCTTTCTTT	CASSIRGGSSMNTEAFF
TRBJ1-3	.	.	TRBV21-1	TGTGCCAGCAGGCAGCTAAAGGGGGCTGGAAACACCATATATTTT	CASRQLKGAGNTIYF
TRBJ2-5	once	.	TRBV7-2	TGTGCCAGCAGCCTAGCTGGAGTAAGAGAGACCCAGTACTTC	CASSLAGVRETQYF